This passage covers 10 T cell receptor beta chains from one sample sequenced in a study of T cells in Graves' hyperthyroidism and ophthalmopathy (dated by TCRdb to about 2019). Libraries were made using multiplex PCR. The sequencer listed for this sample is Illumina HiSeq 2000. The TCR beta CDR3 regions were amplified from the RNA transcripts. For the first round of RT-PCR on the TCR CDR3, the HTBI primer set was used together with the Qiagen OneStep RT-PCR kit. In TCRdb, the public reads were trimmed at Q25 with fastp and aligned with MiXCR, with productive beta chains retained. Under each unique CDR3 protein, matching rows form one entry showing the most common genes and DNA. This sample comprises 450,000 to 550,000 distinct CDR3 sequences, approximately 24% of them detected only once. The biggest ten clones account for 11% of the sample. Sequencing was carried out using blood. All receptors derive from a woman in her 30s with Graves' ophthalmopathy.

This rearrangement joins TRBV6-1 to TRBJ2-7; 8 bases line up with TRBD1. The CDR3 covers 14 residues. Germline V lookup: CDR1 MNHNS, CDR2 SASEGT. Trimming removed 6 bases from V and 5 bases from J; junction bases left unmatched: 9. CDR3 sequence reads: CASRLDRALHEQYF. CDR3 DNA sequence: TGTGCCAGCAGACTGGACAGGGCCCTCCACGAGCAGTACTTC.

In its sample, this clonotype was seen a few times. A much larger clone differs from this one at a single base, so this may be a read error. The genes are TRBV2 and TRBJ2-7; D assignment may be TRBD1 or TRBD2 (5 bases each). CDR1 and CDR2 from the germline V gene are SNHLY and FYNNEI. This CDR3 has 16 residues. The CDR3 here is CASDSDLFTRGYERYF. In DNA, the CDR3 is TGTGCCAGCGACAGCGATTTATTTACTAGAGGCTACGAGCGGTACTTC.

This clonotype was seen a few times. The chain has TRBV4-2 and TRBJ2-2; the D is unclear. CDR1 is LGHNA and CDR2 is YNFKEQ in the germline V gene. The V end lost 0 bases, the J end lost 4 bases, and 6 bases lay between the germline ends. This CDR3 contains 14 residues. CDR3 DNA sequence: TGTGCCAGCAGCCAAGAGAAGGCCACCGGGGAGCTGTTTTTT. Residues: CASSQEKATGELFF.

This rearrangement joins TRBV20-1 to TRBJ2-7; D assignment may be TRBD1 or TRBD2 (5 bases each). The CDR3 spans 12 residues. Germline V gene data show CDR1 as DFQATT and CDR2 as SNEGSKA (reference sequence). Trimming shortened V by 2 bases and J by 4 bases, and 9 bases separated the two germline ends. CDR3 in amino acids: CSARRDGYEQYF. CDR3 coding DNA: TGCAGTGCTAGAAGGGACGGGTACGAGCAGTACTTC.

The V gene is TRBV6-2 or TRBV6-3, the J gene TRBJ1-2; TRBD1 agrees at 7 bases. J lost 7 bases, V lost 4 bases, and 6 bases had no gene match. Germline V gene lookup returns CDR1 MNHEY and CDR2 SVGEGT. This CDR3 spans 13 amino acids. This chain's CDR3 is CASSSGTEFGYTF. CDR3 coding DNA: TGTGCCAGCAGTTCCGGGACAGAGTTTGGCTACACCTTC.

This clonotype occurred a few times. This sequence may be a read error, since a much larger clone differs from it by one base. The genes are TRBV18 and TRBJ2-5; TRBD2 matches at 7 bases. The CDR3 spans 14 residues. In germline, CDR1 is KGHSH, CDR2 LQKENI. The DNA for the CDR3 is TGTGCCAACTCATCTAGCGGCACCGTAGAGACCCAGTACTTC. Protein: CANSSSGTVETQYF. The whole variable domain, filled in from reference TRBV18 and TRBJ2-5, reads NAGVMQNPRHLVRRRGQEARLRCSPMKGHSHVYWYRQLPEEGLKFMVYLQKENIIDESGMPKERFSAEFPKEGPSILRIQQVVRGDSAAYFCANSSSGTVETQYFGPGTRLLVL.

This clonotype was observed at least ten times. The rearrangement links TRBV20-1 to TRBJ2-1, with D possibly called TRBD1 or TRBD2 (5 bases each). Germline values: CDR1 DFQATT, CDR2 SNEGSKA (reference sequence). Trimming shortened V by 4 bases and J by 7 bases, and 17 bases separated the two germline ends. The CDR3 runs to 14 residues. The CDR3, as DNA: TGCAGTGCTACAGGAGTGGGCGAGGGGAATGAGCAGTTCTTC. As protein: CSATGVGEGNEQFF.

This clonotype showed up many times. V is TRBV3-1 and J is TRBJ1-2, with D uncertain. The germline V gene has CDR1 LGHDT and CDR2 YNNKEL (reference sequence). The CDR3 is made up of 15 amino acids. V was pared by 0 bases and J by 4 bases, with 12 bases between. CDR3 DNA: TGTGCCAGCAGCCAAGATTTGGGTGTTCCCTATGGCTACACCTTC. Its protein is CASSQDLGVPYGYTF.

This clonotype was seen repeatedly, ten times or more. The rearrangement joins TRBV27 to TRBJ1-5; D gene uncertain. V was trimmed by 6 bases and J by 3 bases, leaving 18 bases between them. The germline CDR1 and CDR2 sequences are MNHEY and SMNVEV (reference sequence). The CDR3 length is 16 residues. The CDR3 reads CASRPGRSGFNQPQHF. In nucleotides, the CDR3 is TGTGCCAGCAGACCCGGGCGCAGCGGGTTCAATCAGCCCCAGCATTTT.

Notes on this clonotype: A much larger clone lies one base from this, so it may be a read error. This chain uses TRBV4-3 with TRBJ2-2; D could derive from TRBD1 or TRBD2 (5 bases each). The CDR3 is 13 residues long. CDR1 and CDR2 from the germline V gene are LGHNA and YSLEER. The CDR3 nucleotides are TGCGCCAGCAGCCAAAGCAGGGCCGGGGAGCTGTTGTTT. It specifies CASSQSRAGELLF.